This T cell receptor (beta chain) was captured by sequencing in a study of shared clonotypes between healthy human individuals. Notes on the study in general: Naive subsets generally had larger estimated richness than memory subsets. Among non-shared clonotypes, generation probabilities were lower than among those shared by all four donors.

Germline V gene sequence: CDR1 MDHEN, CDR2 SYDVKM. The CDR3 loop spans 14 amino acids. V was shortened by 5 bases and J by 3 bases, with 14 bases between the two germline ends. Measured with immunoSEQ multiplex PCR; TCRdb has only the in-frame clones, and not every one. This sample yields under 600,000 clones, of which roughly 98% are seen a single time; less than 0.35% belongs to the top ten. CD45RO negativity and positive selection for CCR7 defined naive CD8 cells, a population that excluded terminally differentiated effector memory CD45RA+ cells. Concerning this clone: Its specificity is unknown.

The chain joins TRBV28 to TRBJ2-7; D unresolved. The sample comprised naive CD8+ T cells sorted from blood. The receptor comes from a man younger than 45 in good health. The CDR3 reads CASSPPSGYYEQYF. In DNA form, the CDR3 reads TGTGCCAGCAGTCCCCCCTCTGGATACTACGAGCAGTACTTC.